These 26 T cell receptor beta chains were all obtained from the same sample, sequenced in a study of cytomegalovirus exposure and HLA in healthy donors. The primer mix had 60 Vbeta and 13 Jbeta primers. The repertoire was sequenced with immunoSEQ multiplex PCR; TCRdb's copy has only in-frame clones and lacks some. This sample has around 150,000 clones, with roughly 79% found just once. The specimen was PBMCs. All receptors come from a woman between 35 and 50 years old in good health and CMV-seronegative.

The chain combines TRBV6-5 with TRBJ2-5; 10 bases fit TRBD2. The CDR3 has 16 residues. Germline CDR1 is MNHEY and CDR2 is SVGAGI. Trimming at V came to 0 bases and at J to 4 bases, leaving 5 bases not matched to a gene. The CDR3 nucleotides read TGTGCCAGCAGTTACTCCTGGACTAGCGGTGGAGAGACCCAGTACTTC. Translation: CASSYSWTSGGETQYF.

V gene TRBV7-9 combines with J gene TRBJ2-1; tentatively, D is TRBD2 (5 bases). The V gene's germline CDR1 is SEHNR and CDR2 FQNEAQ (reference sequence). The CDR3 contains 17 residues. The V end lost 5 bases, the J end lost 0 bases, and 17 bases lay between the germline ends. Here the CDR3 DNA reads TGTGCCAGCAGCCTCGACGGGAAGGAGTTCTCCTACAATGAGCAGTTCTTC. This encodes CASSLDGKEFSYNEQFF.

This rearrangement joins TRBV30 to TRBJ2-7; D is perhaps TRBD1 (5 bases). Between the trimmed V and J ends, which lost 0 bases and 2 bases, there was a span of 17 bases. The CDR3 runs 16 residues. Germline V lookup: CDR1 GTSNPN, CDR2 SVGIG (reference sequence). The CDR3 region has the DNA TGTGCCTGGAGTGTACGAGGAAGGGGTGGGACCTACGAGCAGTACTTC. Encoded protein: CAWSVRGRGGTYEQYF.

This clone appeared a single time. The genes are TRBV27 and TRBJ2-7; unclear D gene. This CDR3 contains 14 residues. Germline V gives CDR1 MNHEY, CDR2 SMNVEV (reference sequence). With 5 bases removed from V and 4 bases from J, the gap between germline ends came to 15 bases. Here the CDR3 DNA reads TGTGCCAGCAGTCCCGTTGTTCCTATTTACGAGCAGTACTTC. Encoded protein: CASSPVVPIYEQYF.

This clone was picked up one time. The rearrangement joins TRBV29-1 to TRBJ2-7; TRBD1 might be the D (5 bases). V was shortened by 3 bases and J by 4 bases, with 13 bases between the two germline ends. The CDR3 consists of 13 residues. Germline CDR1 SQVTM, CDR2 ANQGSEA. The CDR3, as DNA: TGCAGCGTTGAGGATGATGACAGATACGAGCAGTACTTC. Translation: CSVEDDDRYEQYF.

The chain has TRBV7-9 and TRBJ1-1; TRBD1 matches at 9 bases. Per the germline V gene, CDR1 is SEHNR and CDR2 is FQNEAQ (reference sequence). This CDR3 is 15 amino acids long. Trimming removed 2 bases from V and 5 bases from J; junction bases left unmatched: 6. Here the CDR3 DNA reads TGTGCCAGCAGCTTAACGGAAGGGACAGGGACTGAAGCTTTCTTT. This sequence encodes CASSLTEGTGTEAFF.

V and J are TRBV2 and TRBJ2-7; D possibly corresponds to TRBD1 (6 bases). The germline V gene has CDR1 SNHLY and CDR2 FYNNEI. The CDR3 totals 14 residues. The V gene lost 6 bases and the J gene lost 3 bases, with 15 bases spanning the gap. The CDR3 spells CASRGAVSSYEQYF. CDR3 nucleotide sequence: TGTGCCAGCAGGGGGGCCGTATCGAGCTACGAGCAGTACTTC.

This clone was counted only a few times. The genes are TRBV4-1 and TRBJ2-5, with a tentative D call TRBD1 (6 bases). CDR1 is MGHRA, CDR2 YSYEKL, per germline. V was pared by 4 bases and J by 2 bases, with 20 bases between. The CDR3 has 17 amino acids. Here the CDR3 reads CASSPHSRQDKQETQYF. The CDR3 DNA reads as TGCGCCAGCAGCCCGCACTCCAGACAGGACAAACAAGAGACCCAGTACTTC.

The V gene is TRBV6-6, the J gene TRBJ2-7, with 8 nucleotides matching TRBD2. The CDR3 runs to 16 residues. V shed 0 bases and J 3 bases; nucleotides not matched to a gene: 7. Looked up from germline, CDR1 is MNHNY and CDR2 is SVGAGI (reference sequence). The CDR3: CASSYSRSGEIYEQYF. The CDR3 DNA is TGTGCCAGCAGTTACTCGCGTAGCGGGGAGATCTACGAGCAGTACTTC.

V and J are TRBV28 and TRBJ2-2, with D possibly TRBD2 on 6 matching bases. Germline V gene data show CDR1 as MDHEN and CDR2 as SYDVKM. Trimming removed 8 bases from V and 5 bases from J, with 12 bases in between. This CDR3 has 13 residues. The CDR3 protein is CASGRMGTGELFF. The CDR3 bases are TGTGCCAGCGGGAGGATGGGTACCGGGGAGCTGTTTTTT.

The V gene is TRBV27, the J gene TRBJ2-7; the match to TRBD2 covers 14 bases. This CDR3 region has 14 residues. Germline assignment: CDR1 MNHEY and CDR2 SMNVEV (reference sequence). With V trimmed by 6 bases and J by 6 bases, 4 bases remained unmatched. The DNA for the CDR3 is TGTGCCAGCAGCCACGGACTAGCGGGAGGCGAGCAGTACTTC. Amino acid sequence: CASSHGLAGGEQYF.

V usage is TRBV18 and J usage is TRBJ1-1, with 7 bases identical to TRBD1. The CDR3 loop spans 17 amino acids. CDR1 KGHSH and CDR2 LQKENI come from the germline V gene. The junction had 10 bases not matched to a gene; V was cut back by 3 bases and J by 0 bases. The CDR3 coding sequence is TGTGCCAGCTCACCGGCTCCGGGACAGTCAATGAACACTGAAGCTTTCTTT. Protein sequence: CASSPAPGQSMNTEAFF.

Points on this clone: The junction differs from germline at one of its ends, possibly a read error. The rearrangement uses TRBV5-1 and TRBJ2-2, with 10 bases matching TRBD2. Germline V gene sequence: CDR1 SGHRS, CDR2 YFSETQ. The CDR3 has 15 amino acids. CDR3 nucleotide sequence: TGCGCCAGCAGCCCGGGACTAGCGAATACCGGGGAGCTGTTTTTT. It codes for CASSPGLANTGELFF.

As to this clone: In the same sample, other DNA sequences code for this CDR3. CDR3 DNA sequence: TGTGCCAGCTCACTTTCTGGGACATTAACGGGGACAACTAATGAAAAACTGTTTTTT. Translated: CASSLSGTLTGTTNEKLFF. The chain is built from TRBV18 and TRBJ1-4; D possibly corresponds to TRBD1 (6 bases). The CDR3 has 19 residues. V was trimmed by 4 bases and J by 0 bases, leaving 21 bases between them. The germline gives CDR1 KGHSH, CDR2 LQKENI.

V usage is TRBV28 and J usage is TRBJ2-7, with 9 bases that match TRBD2. V gave up 5 bases and J gave up 5 bases; unmatched junction bases: 13. The germline CDR1 and CDR2 sequences are MDHEN and SYDVKM. CDR3 length: 16 amino acids. CDR3 nucleotide sequence: TGTGCCAGCAGTCCTAGTGGGCGGGAGGGCCACGACGAGCAGTACTTC. Its translation: CASSPSGREGHDEQYF.

V usage is TRBV6-6 and J usage is TRBJ1-5; 7 bases fit TRBD1. The trim removed 3 bases at V and 7 bases at J, leaving 6 bases unmatched. Looked up from germline, CDR1 is MNHNY and CDR2 is SVGAGI (reference sequence). CDR3 length: 14 residues. The CDR3 sequence: CASSYRTGRQPQHF. The CDR3 DNA is TGTGCCAGCAGTTATCGGACAGGAAGACAGCCCCAGCATTTT.

In this sample, this clone turned up once. The chain uses TRBV9 and TRBJ1-4, with D tentatively TRBD1 (5 bases). The germline V gene has CDR1 SGDLS and CDR2 YYNGEE. The length of the CDR3 is 14 residues. Trimming took off 2 bases at V and 5 bases at J, with 10 bases between the two ends. CDR3 DNA sequence: TGTGCCAGCAGCGTGGGGGGAGCGAATGAAAAACTGTTTTTT. Translated, it gives CASSVGGANEKLFF.

This chain connects TRBV2 to TRBJ2-5, with no clear D. Between the trimmed V and J ends, which lost 7 bases and 4 bases, there was a span of 10 bases. This CDR3 comprises 12 residues. The V gene's germline CDR1 is SNHLY and CDR2 FYNNEI. The CDR3 loop reads CASNRVRETQYF. The CDR3, as DNA: TGTGCCAGCAACCGGGTGAGAGAGACCCAGTACTTC. The variable domain in full, with the rest retrieved from reference TRBV2 and TRBJ2-5, is EPEVTQTPSHQVTQMGQEVILRCVPISNHLYFYWYRQILGQKVEFLVSFYNNEISEKSEIFDDQFSVERPDGSNFTLKIRSTKLEDSAMYFCASNRVRETQYFGPGTRLLVL.

This clone has more than one count but fewer than ten. This chain uses TRBV6-1 with TRBJ1-5, with 9 nucleotides matching TRBD1. The CDR3 has 15 amino acids. Trimming removed 7 bases from V and 1 base from J; junction bases left unmatched: 5. CDR1 is MNHNS, CDR2 SASEGT, per germline. The CDR3 coding sequence is TGTGCCAGCAATCCGGGACAGGGAAGCAATCAGCCCCAGCATTTT. Amino acids: CASNPGQGSNQPQHF.

The rearrangement uses TRBV27 and TRBJ2-5, with D perhaps matching TRBD2 (5 bases). With 5 bases removed from V and 5 bases from J, the gap between germline ends came to 18 bases. Germline V lookup: CDR1 MNHEY, CDR2 SMNVEV (reference sequence). The CDR3 is made up of 15 amino acids. CDR3 region: CASSLRLPPGETQYF. Here the CDR3 DNA reads TGTGCCAGCAGTCTCCGCCTTCCCCCGGGGGAGACCCAGTACTTC.

The gene calls are TRBV6-6 and TRBJ2-1; D gene ambiguous. Germline CDR1 MNHNY, CDR2 SVGAGI (reference sequence). Trimming removed 0 bases at V and 2 bases at J, with 2 bases between. CDR3 length: 13 residues. Written as DNA, the CDR3 is TGTGCCAGCAGTTACTCCACCTACAATGAGCAGTTCTTC. Its translation is CASSYSTYNEQFF.

This clone was detected only a few times. The chain joins TRBV10-3 to TRBJ2-7; the D gene is possibly TRBD2 (6 bases). There are 14 residues in the CDR3. V lost 9 bases and J 0 bases, leaving 15 bases between the germline ends. CDR1 and CDR2 from the germline V gene are ENHRY and SYGVKD. CDR3 amino acids: CAMSLGGSSYEQYF. For the CDR3, the DNA is TGTGCCATGAGCCTCGGGGGAAGCTCCTACGAGCAGTACTTC.

Regarding this clone: Mismatch with germline at one junction end may stem from a read error. The rearrangement joins TRBV5-8 to TRBJ1-5; no definite D call. This CDR3 has 12 amino acids. In germline, CDR1 is SGHTS, CDR2 YDEGEE. Written as DNA, the CDR3 is TGTGCCAGCAGACTCGCCCCGGAGCCCCAGCAGTTT. The encoded protein is CASRLAPEPQQF.

The rearrangement joins TRBV5-1 to TRBJ1-1; 9 positions agree with TRBD1. This CDR3 comprises 16 residues. Per the germline V gene, CDR1 is SGHRS and CDR2 is YFSETQ. With 0 bases clipped from V and 5 bases from J, the junction kept 8 bases outside the gene matches. The CDR3, as DNA: TGCGCCAGCAGCTTGGGTCAGGACAGGGGTCTAACTGAAGCTTTCTTT. Protein: CASSLGQDRGLTEAFF.

This chain joins TRBV19 and TRBJ1-1; 9 bases are shared with TRBD1. Germline V gives CDR1 LNHDA, CDR2 SQIVND (reference sequence). This CDR3 is built from 14 residues. The V segment lost 5 bases and the J segment 4 bases; nucleotides outside the gene matches: 5. This chain's CDR3 is CASSSGQGPTEAFF. CDR3 DNA sequence: TGTGCCAGTAGTTCGGGACAGGGACCCACTGAAGCTTTCTTT.

This chain joins TRBV28 and TRBJ2-3; D is possibly TRBD2 (5 bases). CDR1 and CDR2 from the germline V gene are MDHEN and SYDVKM. The V end lost 1 base, the J end lost 3 bases, and 8 bases lay between the germline ends. The CDR3 contains 14 residues. The CDR3 is CASSLSSRTDTQYF. CDR3 nucleotides: TGTGCCAGCAGTTTATCTAGCAGGACAGATACGCAGTATTTT. Drawing the rest from reference TRBV28 and TRBJ2-3, the complete variable domain is DVKVTQSSRYLVKRTGEKVFLECVQDMDHENMFWYRQDPGLGLRLIYFSYDVKMKEKGDIPEGYSVSREKKERFSLILESASTNQTSMYLCASSLSSRTDTQYFGPGTRLTVL.